This entry features one T cell receptor beta chain sequence. Data came from immunoSEQ multiplex PCR; TCRdb stores just in-frame clones and leaves some out. The sample includes about 100,000 clones, approximately 92% seen only once; the top ten take approximately 2%. Germline V lookup: CDR1 SGDLS, CDR2 YYNGEE. V was trimmed by 3 bases and J by 7 bases, leaving 11 bases between them. The CDR3 contains 13 residues. The entry originates in a study of T cell changes during pregnancy in multiple sclerosis. The sequences come from peripheral blood, collected after pregnancy. This clonotype was obtained from a female donor with multiple sclerosis, enrolled in a pregnancy study. V and J are TRBV9 and TRBJ1-3; maybe TRBD1 (6 bases). Here the CDR3 DNA reads TGTGCCAGCAGCGAGACAGGAAAGAACACCATATATTTT. Protein product: CASSETGKNTIYF.